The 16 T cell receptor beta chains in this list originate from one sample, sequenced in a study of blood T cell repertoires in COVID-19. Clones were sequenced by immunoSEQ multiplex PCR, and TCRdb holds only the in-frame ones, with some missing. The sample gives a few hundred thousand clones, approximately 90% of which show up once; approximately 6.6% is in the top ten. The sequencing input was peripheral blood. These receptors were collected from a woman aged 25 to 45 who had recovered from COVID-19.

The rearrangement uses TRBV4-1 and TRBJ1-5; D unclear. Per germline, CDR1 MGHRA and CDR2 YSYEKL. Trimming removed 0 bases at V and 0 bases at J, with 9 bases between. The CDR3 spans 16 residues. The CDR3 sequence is CASSQDPTYSNQPQHF. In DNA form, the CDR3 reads TGCGCCAGCAGCCAAGATCCGACTTATAGCAATCAGCCCCAGCATTTT.

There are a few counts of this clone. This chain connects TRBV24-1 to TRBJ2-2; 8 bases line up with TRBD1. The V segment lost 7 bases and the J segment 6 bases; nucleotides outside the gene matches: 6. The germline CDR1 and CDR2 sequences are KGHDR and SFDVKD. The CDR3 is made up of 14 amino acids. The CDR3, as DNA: TGTGCCACCAGCCGGACAGGGATCTCCGGGGAGCTGTTTTTT. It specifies CATSRTGISGELFF.

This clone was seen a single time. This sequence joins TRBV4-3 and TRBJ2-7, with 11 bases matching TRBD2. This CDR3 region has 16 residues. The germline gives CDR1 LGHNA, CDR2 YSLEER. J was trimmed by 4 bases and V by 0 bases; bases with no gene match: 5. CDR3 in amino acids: CASSQDLAGGVYEQYF. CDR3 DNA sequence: TGCGCCAGCAGCCAAGACCTAGCGGGGGGCGTATACGAGCAGTACTTC.

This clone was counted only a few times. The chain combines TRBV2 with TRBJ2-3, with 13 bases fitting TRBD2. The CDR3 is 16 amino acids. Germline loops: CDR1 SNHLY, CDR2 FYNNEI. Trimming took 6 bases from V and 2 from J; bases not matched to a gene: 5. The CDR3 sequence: CASSPGTSGVTDTQYF. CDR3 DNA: TGTGCCAGCAGCCCCGGGACTAGCGGGGTCACAGATACGCAGTATTTT.

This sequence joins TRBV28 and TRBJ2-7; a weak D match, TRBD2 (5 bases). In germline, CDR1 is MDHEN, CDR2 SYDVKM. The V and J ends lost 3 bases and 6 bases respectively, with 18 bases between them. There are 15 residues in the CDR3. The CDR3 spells CASSFQAGMDREQYF. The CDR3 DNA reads TGTGCCAGCAGTTTCCAGGCGGGCATGGATCGCGAGCAGTACTTC. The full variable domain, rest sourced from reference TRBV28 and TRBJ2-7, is DVKVTQSSRYLVKRTGEKVFLECVQDMDHENMFWYRQDPGLGLRLIYFSYDVKMKEKGDIPEGYSVSREKKERFSLILESASTNQTSMYLCASSFQAGMDREQYFGPGTRLTVT.

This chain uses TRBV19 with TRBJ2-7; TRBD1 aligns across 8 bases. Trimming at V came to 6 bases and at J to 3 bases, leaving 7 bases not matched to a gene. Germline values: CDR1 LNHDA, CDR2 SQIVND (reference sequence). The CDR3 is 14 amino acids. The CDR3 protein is CASRQGTGDYEQYF. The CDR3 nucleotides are TGTGCCAGTAGACAAGGGACAGGCGACTACGAGCAGTACTTC.

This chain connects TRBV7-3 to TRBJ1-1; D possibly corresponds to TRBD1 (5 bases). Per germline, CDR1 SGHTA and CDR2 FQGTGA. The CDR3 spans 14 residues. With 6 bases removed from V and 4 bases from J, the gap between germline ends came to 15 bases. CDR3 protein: CASSPTGGITEAFF. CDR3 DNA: TGTGCCAGCAGTCCCACGGGGGGAATCACTGAAGCTTTCTTT.

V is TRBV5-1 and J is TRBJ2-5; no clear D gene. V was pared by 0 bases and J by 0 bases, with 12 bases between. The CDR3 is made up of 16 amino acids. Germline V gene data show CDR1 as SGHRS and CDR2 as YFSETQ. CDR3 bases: TGCGCCAGCAGCTTGGCCCTGTCCGCGTACCAAGAGACCCAGTACTTC. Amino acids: CASSLALSAYQETQYF.

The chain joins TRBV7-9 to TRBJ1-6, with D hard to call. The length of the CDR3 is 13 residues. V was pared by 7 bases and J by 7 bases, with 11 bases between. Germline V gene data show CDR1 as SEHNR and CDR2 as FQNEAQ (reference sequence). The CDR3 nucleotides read TGTGCCAGCACCCGATGGGAGAATTCACCCCTCCACTTT. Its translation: CASTRWENSPLHF.

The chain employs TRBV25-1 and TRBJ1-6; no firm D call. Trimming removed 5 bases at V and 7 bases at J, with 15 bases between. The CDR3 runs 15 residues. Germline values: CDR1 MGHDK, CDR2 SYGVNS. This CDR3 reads CASSPSLHSNSPLHF. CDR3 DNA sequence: TGTGCCAGCAGTCCCTCTCTACATAGCAATTCACCCCTCCACTTT.

CDR3: CASSQAPAGGYTEAFF. CDR3 in DNA: TGTGCCAGCAGCCAAGCCCCGGCGGGGGGCTACACTGAAGCTTTCTTT. The chain joins TRBV3-1 (or the pseudogene TRBV3-2) to TRBJ1-1, with a weak D call TRBD1 (6 bases). V shed 1 base and J shed 3 bases, with 15 bases lying between them. The germline V gene encodes CDR1 LGHDT and CDR2 YNNKEL (reference sequence). This CDR3 region has 16 residues.

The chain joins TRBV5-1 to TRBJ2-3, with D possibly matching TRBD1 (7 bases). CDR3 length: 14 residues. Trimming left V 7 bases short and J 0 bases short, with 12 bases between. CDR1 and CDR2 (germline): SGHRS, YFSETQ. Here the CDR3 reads CASLEGASTDTQYF. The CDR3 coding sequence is TGCGCCAGCCTGGAGGGGGCTAGCACAGATACGCAGTATTTT.

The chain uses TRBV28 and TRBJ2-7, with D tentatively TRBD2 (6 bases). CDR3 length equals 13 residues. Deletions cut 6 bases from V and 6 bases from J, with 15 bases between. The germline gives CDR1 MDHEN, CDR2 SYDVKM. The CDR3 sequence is CASRTGRRGEQYF. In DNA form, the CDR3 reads TGTGCCAGCAGGACGGGACGGAGGGGCGAGCAGTACTTC.

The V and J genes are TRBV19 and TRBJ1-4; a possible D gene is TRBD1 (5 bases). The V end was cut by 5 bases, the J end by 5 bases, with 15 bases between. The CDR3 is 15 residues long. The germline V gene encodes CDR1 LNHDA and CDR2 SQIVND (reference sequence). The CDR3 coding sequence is TGTGCCAGTAGTGGGGCGACAGTCAGAAATGAAAAACTGTTTTTT. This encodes CASSGATVRNEKLFF.

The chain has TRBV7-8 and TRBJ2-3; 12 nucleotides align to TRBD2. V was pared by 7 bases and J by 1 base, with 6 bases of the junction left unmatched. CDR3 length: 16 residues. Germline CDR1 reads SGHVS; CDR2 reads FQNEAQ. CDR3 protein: CASTPTSGGRTDTQYF. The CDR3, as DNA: TGTGCCAGCACCCCGACTAGCGGGGGTCGCACAGATACGCAGTATTTT.

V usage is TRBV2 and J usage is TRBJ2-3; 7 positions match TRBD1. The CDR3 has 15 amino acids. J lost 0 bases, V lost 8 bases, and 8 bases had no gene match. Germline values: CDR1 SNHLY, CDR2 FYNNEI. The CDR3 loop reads CASVMDRSSTDTQYF. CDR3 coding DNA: TGTGCCAGCGTAATGGACAGGTCTAGCACAGATACGCAGTATTTT.